This entry is about one T cell receptor (beta chain). Its target is unknown. CD45RO-negative cells were positively selected for CCR7, leaving out terminally differentiated effector memory CD45RA+ cells. Clones were read by immunoSEQ multiplex PCR, and TCRdb kept only the in-frame ones, dropping some. Here the sample spans some 1,900,000 clones, about 95% being singletons. This record comes from a study of shared clonotypes between healthy human individuals. The germline CDR1 and CDR2 sequences are SGHDT and YYEEEE. This CDR3 contains 14 residues. Trimming stripped 4 bases from V and 7 bases from J, with 18 bases between. The study's findings and limits: Rarefaction analysis demonstrated incomplete sorted-subset sequencing notwithstanding large depth. It was the few donors that limited the genetic and exposure-history diversity represented. Clonotypes shared by all four donors outscored non-shared clonotypes in generation probability. Measured sharing among donors was expected to vary with sequencing depth.

The sequenced material came from naive CD8+ T cells sorted from blood. This chain joins TRBV5-6 and TRBJ2-7; D ambiguous. The clonotype was recovered from a man between 18 and 29 years old in good health. This CDR3 is CASSPPTGMGEQYF. CDR3 bases: TGTGCCAGCAGCCCGCCGACTGGGATGGGGGAGCAGTACTTC.